This TCR beta chain was observed in a study of blood T cell repertoires in COVID-19. Study information: Sample material is recorded as cDNA or gDNA derived from T cells, B-cell-depleted T cells, or PBMCs.

Only in-frame clones appear in the TCRdb table, and some are missing; sequencing was by immunoSEQ multiplex PCR. The repertoire holds under 150,000 clones, with about 70% as singletons. Germline lookup yields CDR1 ENHRY and CDR2 SYGVKD. V lost 3 bases to trimming and J lost 1 base; unmatched junction nucleotides: 12. This CDR3 comprises 18 residues. The chain carries TRBV10-3 and TRBJ2-1, with 7 bases that match TRBD2. This TCR was recovered from an older woman with acute or convalescent COVID-19. Sequenced input: peripheral blood. CDR3 region: CAISEIGGSGQSYNEQFF. The CDR3 bases are TGTGCCATCAGTGAAATTGGCGGGAGCGGTCAGTCCTACAATGAGCAGTTCTTC.